This T cell receptor (beta chain) is from a study of blood T cell repertoires in COVID-19. The germline V gene has CDR1 SGDLS and CDR2 YYNGEE. The CDR3 is 17 amino acids. After removal of 0 bases from V and 1 base from J, the junction contained 6 bases not matched to a gene. TCRdb keeps only in-frame clones here, not all; method: immunoSEQ multiplex PCR. The sample lists some 110,000 clones; roughly 90% were seen once. This sequence joins TRBV9 and TRBJ2-1; TRBD1 aligns across 8 bases. This clonotype was obtained from a human donor in a cohort sampled during active COVID-19. Specimen: peripheral blood. In DNA form, the CDR3 reads TGTGCCAGCAGCGTAGCCCCGACAGGGGAGTCCTACAATGAGCAGTTCTTC. Protein product: CASSVAPTGESYNEQFF.